A single sample gave rise to the 8 T cell receptor beta chains below, sequenced in a study of shared clonotypes between healthy human individuals. Only in-frame clones appear in the TCRdb table, and some are missing; sequencing was by immunoSEQ multiplex PCR. The table shows some 1,400,000 clones, with 96% occurring only once. Material for sequencing was naive CD4+ T cells sorted from blood. Subset: CD45RA+ positively selected. These receptors all come from a man aged 25-40 years in good health.

This clone has a single count. The chain recombines TRBV29-1 with TRBJ2-3, with D uncertain. Trimming left V 2 bases short and J 0 bases short, with 9 bases between. This CDR3 spans 14 amino acids. Looked up from germline, CDR1 is SQVTM and CDR2 is ANQGSEA. CDR3 residues: CSVEPGGSTDTQYF. CDR3 in DNA: TGCAGCGTTGAACCGGGCGGTAGCACAGATACGCAGTATTTT.

J is TRBJ1-2 and V is TRBV28; no clear D gene. Between the trimmed V and J ends, which lost 3 bases and 3 bases, there was a span of 17 bases. Germline lookup yields CDR1 MDHEN and CDR2 SYDVKM. This CDR3 region has 16 residues. The CDR3 here is CASSLPGRSYDYGYTF. The CDR3 DNA reads as TGTGCCAGCAGTTTGCCTGGACGGTCCTATGACTATGGCTACACCTTC.

This clone showed up just once. This rearrangement joins TRBV5-1 to TRBJ1-2, with 12 bases fitting TRBD1. The CDR3 runs to 13 residues. V shed 3 bases, J shed 8 bases, and the junction held 2 bases outside the gene matches. From germline, CDR1 is SGHRS and CDR2 YFSETQ. The CDR3 loop is CASSSGQGAGYTF. The CDR3 region has the DNA TGCGCCAGCAGCTCGGGACAGGGGGCCGGCTACACCTTC.

The chain couples TRBV5-1 to TRBJ2-1; 10 bases are shared with TRBD2. This CDR3 has 20 amino acids. Germline V gene lookup returns CDR1 SGHRS and CDR2 YFSETQ. J was trimmed by 3 bases and V by 1 base; bases with no gene match: 16. The CDR3 DNA reads as TGCGCCAGCAGCTTGAGATGGACTAGCGGAATCAACCACGTCTACAATGAGCAGTTCTTC. Its translation: CASSLRWTSGINHVYNEQFF.

This chain joins TRBV7-2 and TRBJ2-2; weak D call: TRBD2 (5 bases). The V gene lost 7 bases and the J gene lost 1 base, with 13 bases spanning the gap. The germline CDR1 and CDR2 sequences are SGHTA and FQGNSA. The length of the CDR3 is 15 residues. The CDR3 DNA is TGTGCCAGCACTATAGCGAGAGGGAACACCGGGGAGCTGTTTTTT. Translation: CASTIARGNTGELFF.

V gene TRBV27 combines with J gene TRBJ2-5, with no clear D. CDR1 and CDR2 (germline): MNHEY, SMNVEV (reference sequence). The V gene lost 5 bases and the J gene lost 5 bases, with 15 bases spanning the gap. The CDR3 is 14 amino acids. The CDR3 DNA is TGTGCCAGCAGTCAAAATGCCGTGCGTGAGACCCAGTACTTC. Amino acids: CASSQNAVRETQYF.

This chain uses TRBV4-1 with TRBJ2-1; TRBD2 matches 11 bases. Germline CDR1 reads MGHRA; CDR2 reads YSYEKL. The length of the CDR3 is 14 residues. The ends lost 8 bases at V and 9 bases at J; junction bases unmatched: 9. As DNA, the CDR3 is TGCGCCAGCGGACTAGCGGGCTTAGACGTTGAGCAGTTCTTC. Protein product: CASGLAGLDVEQFF.

V is TRBV2 and J is TRBJ1-1, with a tentative D call TRBD1 (5 bases). The CDR3 covers 15 residues. Germline V gene sequence: CDR1 SNHLY, CDR2 FYNNEI. Trimming removed 6 bases from V and 0 bases from J, with 14 bases in between. CDR3 loop: CASSYQGNLNTEAFF. Written as DNA, the CDR3 is TGTGCCAGCAGCTATCAGGGCAATTTGAACACTGAAGCTTTCTTT.